This T cell receptor (beta chain) was captured in a study of siplizumab effects on memory and regulatory T cells. Study-wide findings and caveats: Naive T cells seemed more diverse than memory cells and seemed major alloresponse contributors. Controls showed an average of around 27% Treg-derived mappable alloreactive CD4+ clones, while siplizumab showed around 70%. Naive or memory phenotype assignment was not possible for roughly 75-95% of proliferating CD4+ or CD8+ clones.

A note on this clone: Its antigen is not known.

Germline lookup yields CDR1 SGHDT and CDR2 YYEEEE. V shed 5 bases and J shed 0 bases, with 21 bases lying between them. The CDR3 totals 18 residues. TCRdb's copy holds only in-frame clones and misses some; the assay was immunoSEQ multiplex PCR. In the table there are fewer than 110,000 clones, about 93% of which are singletons. Sequencing was carried out using non-Treg CD4+ T cells sorted from blood. The receptor was isolated from a human donor in good health. V usage is TRBV5-6 and J usage is TRBJ1-3; D gene uncertain. The CDR3 sequence: CASSLAAPLILSGNTIYF. The CDR3 DNA reads TGTGCCAGCAGTTTAGCGGCACCACTCATCCTCTCTGGAAACACCATATATTTT.